These 28 T cell receptor beta chains were all obtained from the same sample, sequenced in a study of T-cell reconstitution after alpha-beta-depleted transplantation in children. During its preparation, the TCRbeta library received unique molecular identifiers. TCRdb passed the PCR reads through MiXCR, listing each CDR3 protein once. The table has 130,000 to 150,000 distinct CDR3 sequences, around 8.8% seen once. The sample consisted of PBMCs, mostly from graft donor cells, taken 180 days after TCRalphabeta/CD19-depleted stem cell transplant. Receptor source: a female patient aged 2-15 years who had a stem cell transplant for congenital amegakaryocytic thrombocytopenia, so the T cells may come from the graft donor.

Many counts were recorded for this clonotype. V is TRBV28 and J is TRBJ2-1; 9 nucleotides match TRBD2. The CDR3 is made up of 15 amino acids. V shed 5 bases and J 2 bases; nucleotides not matched to a gene: 4. CDR1 and CDR2 (germline): MDHEN, SYDVKM. The CDR3 region is CASSRTSVTYNEQFF. CDR3 DNA sequence: TGTGCCAGCAGTCGGACTAGCGTAACCTACAATGAGCAGTTCTTC.

This clonotype was recorded many times. The genes are TRBV20-1 and TRBJ2-7; 14 bases line up with TRBD2. Germline V gene data show CDR1 as DFQATT and CDR2 as SNEGSKA (reference sequence). Germline trimming cut 5 bases from V and 2 bases from J; bases unmatched to any gene: 8. The CDR3 extends over 16 amino acids. CDR3 DNA: TGCAGTGCTCGCGGACTAGCGGGGGGCCCCCCCTACGAGCAGTACTTC. Its translation: CSARGLAGGPPYEQYF.

This rearrangement joins TRBV12-3 or TRBV12-4 to TRBJ2-7, with a weak D call TRBD1 (6 bases). CDR3 size: 13 residues. V lost 2 bases and J lost 2, with 7 bases in between. The CDR3 DNA is TGTGCCAGCAGTTTAAGGACAGCCTACGAGCAGTACTTC. It yields the protein CASSLRTAYEQYF.

This clonotype was seen ten or more times. CDR3 sequence (DNA): TGTGCCAGCACACCGCCGGGACAGATAATCACAGATACGCAGTATTTT. Encoded protein: CASTPPGQIITDTQYF. The rearrangement joins TRBV5-5 to TRBJ2-3; 7 nucleotides align to TRBD1. Germline V gene sequence: CDR1 SGHKS, CDR2 YYEKEE (reference sequence). V lost 6 bases and J lost 2; bases outside the gene matches: 12. This CDR3 has 16 amino acids.

In this sample, this clonotype turned up many times. CDR3 in amino acids: CASSLVFRRGYEQYF. The DNA for the CDR3 is TGCGCCAGCAGCTTGGTGTTTAGGCGGGGCTACGAGCAGTACTTC. The V and J genes are TRBV5-1 and TRBJ2-7; possibly TRBD2 for D (6 bases). The CDR3 extends over 15 amino acids. Trimming shortened V by 0 bases and J by 3 bases, and 13 bases separated the two germline ends. CDR1 is SGHRS, CDR2 YFSETQ, per germline.

This clonotype was counted at least ten times. V is TRBV7-2 and J is TRBJ2-3, with D maybe TRBD2 (5 bases). This CDR3 has 16 residues. Trimming pared 0 bases from V and 1 base from J, leaving 11 bases between. CDR1 is SGHTA and CDR2 is FQGNSA in the germline V gene. The CDR3 DNA follows: TGTGCCAGCAGCTTAGCTTTAGCGCAGGGCACAGATACGCAGTATTTT. Its translation is CASSLALAQGTDTQYF.

This clonotype was observed many times. This rearrangement joins TRBV20-1 to TRBJ2-2; TRBD2 matches 10 bases. Germline values: CDR1 DFQATT, CDR2 SNEGSKA (reference sequence). This CDR3 has 17 amino acids. The V and J ends lost 6 bases and 0 bases, in that order; junction bases with no gene match: 10. CDR3 sequence (DNA): TGCAGTGCCCTAGGAGTAGCGGGGGGCCCGAACACCGGGGAGCTGTTTTTT. Translation: CSALGVAGGPNTGELFF.

This clonotype was recorded many times. This chain uses TRBV28 with TRBJ2-5; D is possibly TRBD1 or TRBD2 (6 bases each). The V end lost 3 bases, the J end lost 3 bases, and 11 bases lay between the germline ends. Per the germline V gene, CDR1 is MDHEN and CDR2 is SYDVKM. The CDR3 is 14 amino acids. The CDR3 loop is CASSFGGFEETQYF. In DNA, the CDR3 is TGTGCCAGCAGTTTCGGGGGCTTTGAAGAGACCCAGTACTTC. The entire variable domain, with the rest obtained from reference TRBV28 and TRBJ2-5, is as follows: DVKVTQSSRYLVKRTGEKVFLECVQDMDHENMFWYRQDPGLGLRLIYFSYDVKMKEKGDIPEGYSVSREKKERFSLILESASTNQTSMYLCASSFGGFEETQYFGPGTRLLVL.

The rearrangement uses TRBV6-1 and TRBJ2-1; maybe TRBD2 (6 bases). The length of the CDR3 is 15 residues. Germline V lookup: CDR1 MNHNS, CDR2 SASEGT. Trimming pared 6 bases from V and 5 bases from J, leaving 17 bases between. CDR3 residues: CASSIGLSANNEQFF. As DNA, the CDR3 is TGTGCCAGCAGCATAGGACTAAGCGCTAACAATGAGCAGTTCTTC.

This clonotype has just a few counts. This rearrangement joins TRBV12-3 or TRBV12-4 to TRBJ1-1; D is perhaps TRBD1 (5 bases). The CDR3 has 12 residues. Trimming removed 2 bases from V and 10 bases from J, with 11 bases in between. The CDR3 DNA reads as TGTGCCAGCAGTTTATTGGGGGTTGGAGCTTTCTTT. It codes for CASSLLGVGAFF.

Many counts were recorded for this clonotype. The chain uses TRBV18 and TRBJ2-3; 10 bases agree with TRBD2. This CDR3 spans 17 amino acids. CDR1 is KGHSH, CDR2 LQKENI, per germline. Germline trimming cut 5 bases from V and 7 bases from J; bases unmatched to any gene: 15. This CDR3 reads CASSSVGLAPGQHTQYF. CDR3 bases: TGTGCCAGCTCATCGGTGGGACTAGCGCCGGGGCAGCATACGCAGTATTTT.

About this clonotype: Sequence at one end of the junction differs from germline and may be a read error. This CDR3 is CATSLVLARLSNQPQHF. For the CDR3, the DNA is TGTGCCACCAGCTTGGTTTTGGCCCGTCTTAGCAATCAGCCCCAGCATTTT. The genes are TRBV5-5 and TRBJ1-5; no reliable D call. Looked up from germline, CDR1 is SGHKS and CDR2 is YYEKEE (reference sequence). The CDR3 sequence is 17 residues long. Full variable domain (missing parts from reference TRBV5-5 and TRBJ1-5): DAGVTQSPTHLIKTRGQQVTLRCSPISGHKSVSWYQQVLGQGPQFIFQYYEKEERGRGNFPDRFSARQFPNYSSELNVNALLLGDSALYLCATSLVLARLSNQPQHFGDGTRLSIL.

This clonotype was seen repeatedly, ten times or more. The chain joins TRBV20-1 to TRBJ2-1; 8 positions match TRBD2. J gave up 2 bases and V 1 base, and 1 base lay outside the gene matches. This CDR3 region has 14 residues. Germline assignment: CDR1 DFQATT and CDR2 SNEGSKA (reference sequence). CDR3 sequence reads: CSARAGGPYNEQFF. CDR3 DNA sequence: TGCAGTGCTAGAGCGGGAGGGCCCTACAATGAGCAGTTCTTC.

This clonotype was detected ten times or more. The chain has TRBV12-3 or TRBV12-4 and TRBJ1-1; maybe TRBD1 (5 bases). V lost 1 base and J lost 5, with 11 bases in between. The CDR3 contains 14 residues. The CDR3 reads CASSLGTRWTEAFF. CDR3 bases: TGTGCCAGCAGTTTAGGGACAAGGTGGACTGAAGCTTTCTTT.

In this sample, this clonotype turned up many times. The rearrangement links TRBV20-1 to TRBJ2-1, with D maybe TRBD2 (6 bases). Germline V gene lookup returns CDR1 DFQATT and CDR2 SNEGSKA (reference sequence). This CDR3 is built from 15 residues. V was trimmed by 2 bases and J by 2 bases, leaving 13 bases between them. The CDR3 DNA reads as TGCAGTGCTAGACCCACTAGCCGCACCTACAATGAGCAGTTCTTC. Its protein is CSARPTSRTYNEQFF.

This clonotype was seen more than once but under ten times. The chain uses TRBV12-3 or TRBV12-4 and TRBJ1-1; D not certain. The CDR3 spans 13 residues. With 0 bases removed from V and 6 bases from J, the gap between germline ends came to 8 bases. CDR3 nucleotides: TGTGCCAGCAGTTTAGCCGCAGGCTCTGAAGCTTTCTTT. It encodes CASSLAAGSEAFF.

The J gene is TRBJ2-3, the V gene TRBV23-1, with a weak D call TRBD1 (6 bases). TRBV23-1 is reported as an ORF; its role is uncertain. The CDR3 consists of 13 residues. V shed 10 bases and J shed 3 bases, with 14 bases lying between them. The CDR3 spells CANFDRMTDTQYF. In DNA form, the CDR3 reads TGCGCCAACTTTGACAGGATGACAGATACGCAGTATTTT.

This clonotype was counted a single time. The DNA for the CDR3 is TGTGCCGGACAATCCGGGACAGGGGTTTACAATGAGCAGTTCTTC. Translating it yields CAGQSGTGVYNEQFF. The J gene is TRBJ2-1, the V gene TRBV2, with TRBD1 matching 10 bases. With 11 bases clipped from V and 4 bases from J, the junction kept 11 bases outside the gene matches. Germline lookup yields CDR1 SNHLY and CDR2 FYNNEI. The CDR3 has 15 residues.

This clonotype was detected only a few times. DNA for the CDR3: TGTGCCAGCAGTGAACTGGGTAGGGGTAGCCGCACAGATACGCAGTATTTT. Translating it yields CASSELGRGSRTDTQYF. The chain carries TRBV25-1 and TRBJ2-3, with D possibly matching TRBD1 (5 bases). The CDR3 sequence is 17 residues long. Deletions cut 2 bases from V and 1 base from J, with 16 bases between. From germline, CDR1 is MGHDK and CDR2 SYGVNS.

This clonotype was observed a few times. The chain links TRBV10-3 to TRBJ2-1; no definite D call. Germline loops: CDR1 ENHRY, CDR2 SYGVKD. The CDR3 consists of 14 residues. V was clipped by 6 bases and J by 8 bases, with 17 bases between them. The CDR3 sequence: CAIRPPPPGDEQFF. CDR3 coding DNA: TGTGCCATCAGACCGCCCCCCCCTGGGGATGAGCAGTTCTTC.

Concerning this clonotype: A much larger clone sits a single nucleotide away, making a read error possible. The chain joins TRBV4-2 to TRBJ2-1; D possibly corresponds to TRBD2 (5 bases). Germline V gene sequence: CDR1 LGHNA, CDR2 YNFKEQ. CDR3 length equals 15 residues. Deletions cut 7 bases from V and 8 bases from J, with 21 bases between. The CDR3 reads CASMVASWKDYEQFF. CDR3 bases: TGTGCCAGCATGGTGGCTAGCTGGAAAGATTATGAGCAGTTCTTC.

This clonotype was detected many times. V is TRBV12-3 or TRBV12-4 and J is TRBJ1-2, with no clear D. The CDR3 is made up of 12 amino acids. V was cut by 3 bases and J by 8 bases, with 10 bases left in between. CDR3 loop: CASSFSQDGYTF. For the CDR3, the DNA is TGTGCCAGCAGTTTTTCCCAGGACGGCTACACCTTC.

This clonotype was seen many times. The rearrangement joins TRBV10-3 to TRBJ1-3, with a tentative D call TRBD1 (6 bases). CDR1 and CDR2 from the germline V gene are ENHRY and SYGVKD. Trimming pared 6 bases from V and 0 bases from J, leaving 9 bases between. This CDR3 region has 14 residues. Here the CDR3 DNA reads TGTGCCATCAGAGAGGACAGCTCTGGAAACACCATATATTTT. Residues: CAIREDSSGNTIYF.

This clonotype was recorded many times. The chain couples TRBV5-1 to TRBJ2-5; the D call may be TRBD1 or TRBD2 (5 bases each). The CDR3 has 14 residues. Germline lookup yields CDR1 SGHRS and CDR2 YFSETQ. V shed 1 base and J shed 5 bases, with 12 bases lying between them. The CDR3 nucleotides are TGCGCCAGCAGCTTGCCCGGGAAGGGGGAGACCCAGTACTTC. It codes for CASSLPGKGETQYF.

This clonotype came up many times. V is TRBV30 and J is TRBJ1-3; possibly TRBD1 for D (5 bases). V gave up 5 bases and J gave up 4 bases, with 12 bases separating them. The CDR3 is 13 amino acids. Germline CDR1 reads GTSNPN; CDR2 reads SVGIG (reference sequence). CDR3 nucleotides: TGTGCCTGGGACGGGACTTCCGGAAACACCATATATTTT. Protein sequence: CAWDGTSGNTIYF.

This chain connects TRBV5-6 to TRBJ2-5; TRBD1 might be the D (6 bases). Germline V gives CDR1 SGHDT, CDR2 YYEEEE. Trimming took 9 bases from V and 3 from J, leaving 18 bases between them. This CDR3 contains 14 residues. CDR3 nucleotide sequence: TGTGCCATGGGCCCAGGGGTGGGGAAAGAGACCCAGTACTTC. It specifies CAMGPGVGKETQYF.

This clonotype was seen repeatedly, ten times or more. The chain has TRBV20-1 and TRBJ1-1; D unclear. This CDR3 contains 13 residues. Between the trimmed V and J ends, which lost 1 base and 5 bases, there was a span of 11 bases. In germline, CDR1 is DFQATT, CDR2 SNEGSKA (reference sequence). The CDR3 is CSARVGRETEAFF. For the CDR3, the DNA is TGCAGTGCTAGAGTGGGGAGGGAGACTGAAGCTTTCTTT.

This clonotype has a count of ten or more. J is TRBJ2-1 and V is TRBV18; 9 nucleotides line up with TRBD2. Unmatched junction bases numbered 1, after V lost 2 bases and J lost 2 bases. There are 15 residues in the CDR3. CDR1 and CDR2 from the germline V gene are KGHSH and LQKENI. The CDR3 coding sequence is TGTGCCAGCTCACCAGGCGGGAGGGCCTACAATGAGCAGTTCTTC. Its translation: CASSPGGRAYNEQFF.